The T cell receptor beta chain under discussion was sequenced for a study of T cell clonotyping in hematopoietic cell transplantation. Regarding the study as a whole: Broader posttransplant TCR repertoire diversity was predicted by graft donor and pretransplant recipient Inverse Simpson Index values. Without cell sorting, CD4 versus CD8 contributions remain unresolved. At the given depth, recipient repertoires were over 95% de novo clonotypes.

Using immunoSEQ multiplex PCR, the repertoire was profiled, and TCRdb retains in-frame clones only, with some absent. The table lists 13,000 or so clones, around 97% of them singletons. A remark on this clone: No antigen is known for it.

Recipient blood drawn about 28 days pretransplant and days 30, 100, 180 after. Germline V lookup: CDR1 MNHNS, CDR2 SASEGT. Trimming removed 6 bases from V and 6 bases from J; junction bases left unmatched: 0. This CDR3 region has 11 residues. The sample consisted of peripheral blood mononuclear cells, taken 30 days after allogeneic stem cell transplant. V is TRBV6-1 and J is TRBJ1-2; the match to TRBD1 covers 8 bases. This receptor was obtained from a female patient aged 45 to 65 who had an allogeneic stem cell transplant from an unrelated donor, so T cells may come from the graft donor. Some clones in this sample may be carry-over from other donors' samples. The CDR3 region is CASRQGDGYTF. The CDR3 DNA reads as TGTGCCAGCAGACAGGGGGATGGCTACACCTTC.